Listed here are 30 T cell receptor beta chains from one sample, sequenced in a study of blood T cells in healthy people across ages. For the second PCR, which ran for 7 to 11 cycles, a sample-barcoded 5' primer and a J-beta primer mix were used. A single record per CDR3 protein comes from TCRdb applying MiXCR to the 5' RACE reads. The data show approximately 290,000 distinct CDR3 sequences, around 30% seen once. The sample taken for sequencing was blood. The receptors originated from a woman in her 70s in good health.

In this sample, this clonotype turned up a few times. This rearrangement joins TRBV20-1 to TRBJ2-3, with D tentatively TRBD2 (5 bases). V shed 6 bases and J shed 3 bases, with 7 bases lying between them. The CDR3 sequence is 11 residues long. Per the germline V gene, CDR1 is DFQATT and CDR2 is SNEGSKA (reference sequence). The CDR3 sequence: CSARGTDTQYF. Written as DNA, the CDR3 is TGCAGTGCCCGCGGGACAGATACGCAGTATTTT.

This clonotype showed up just a few times. This chain links TRBV5-5 with TRBJ2-7; 15 nucleotides align to TRBD2. The CDR3 contains 15 residues. Losses at the gene ends were 3 bases for V and 6 bases for J; bases not matched to a gene: 4. Looked up from germline, CDR1 is SGHKS and CDR2 is YYEKEE (reference sequence). CDR3 region: CASSSGLAGGREQYF. The CDR3 DNA is TGTGCCAGCAGCTCGGGACTAGCGGGAGGACGCGAGCAGTACTTC.

The rearrangement joins TRBV7-9 to TRBJ2-1; the match to TRBD2 covers 7 bases. J was trimmed by 1 base and V by 1 base; bases with no gene match: 7. CDR1 and CDR2 (germline): SEHNR, FQNEAQ (reference sequence). CDR3 length equals 17 residues. CDR3 region: CASSLGVSGTSYNEQFF. CDR3 sequence (DNA): TGTGCCAGCAGCTTAGGTGTCAGCGGGACTTCCTACAATGAGCAGTTCTTC.

The rearrangement uses TRBV6-2 or TRBV6-3 and TRBJ1-2, with D unresolved. The CDR3 consists of 16 residues. V was pared by 2 bases and J by 4 bases, with 17 bases between. CDR1 and CDR2 from the germline V gene are MNHEY and SVGEGT. The CDR3 protein is CASSYGGSRLVYGYTF. For the CDR3, the DNA is TGTGCCAGCAGTTACGGCGGCAGCCGGCTCGTCTATGGCTACACCTTC.

J is TRBJ1-1 and V is TRBV11-2; 8 bases align to TRBD1. This CDR3 has 15 residues. V gave up 3 bases and J gave up 1 base; unmatched junction bases: 4. Germline V gene lookup returns CDR1 SGHAT and CDR2 FQNNGV. The CDR3 loop reads CASSLSGGPNTEAFF. The CDR3 bases are TGTGCCAGCAGCTTGTCAGGGGGCCCGAACACTGAAGCTTTCTTT.

The chain recombines TRBV14 with TRBJ2-3; TRBD2 agrees at 12 bases. Unmatched junction bases numbered 7, after V lost 6 bases and J lost 6 bases. The CDR3 contains 15 residues. Germline CDR1 reads SGHDN; CDR2 reads FVKESK. This CDR3 reads CASRRLAGEADTQYF. Here the CDR3 DNA reads TGTGCCAGCAGGCGACTAGCGGGAGAAGCGGATACGCAGTATTTT.

In its sample, this clonotype was seen many times. This sequence joins TRBV6-6 and TRBJ2-1; D gene ambiguous. This CDR3 contains 12 residues. CDR1 and CDR2 from the germline V gene are MNHNY and SVGAGI (reference sequence). Trimming shortened V by 4 bases and J by 10 bases, and 11 bases separated the two germline ends. The CDR3 DNA follows: TGTGCCAGCAGTTTCCGCGGCGGAGAGCAGTTCTTC. Its translation is CASSFRGGEQFF.

V usage is TRBV7-6 and J usage is TRBJ2-2; tentatively, D is TRBD1 (6 bases). The CDR3 runs 15 residues. Germline CDR1 SGHVS, CDR2 FNYEAQ. With 4 bases removed from V and 2 bases from J, the gap between germline ends came to 11 bases. The CDR3 is CASSWTASNTGELFF. Written as DNA, the CDR3 is TGTGCCAGCAGCTGGACAGCAAGCAACACCGGGGAGCTGTTTTTT. The complete variable domain, with remaining parts taken from reference TRBV7-6 and TRBJ2-2, reads GAGVSQSPRYKVTKRGQDVALRCDPISGHVSLYWYRQALGQGPEFLTYFNYEAQQDKSGLPNDRFSAERPEGSISTLTIQRTEQRDSAMYRCASSWTASNTGELFFGEGSRLTVL.

This clonotype was detected a few times. V usage is TRBV4-3 and J usage is TRBJ2-1; no reliable D call. Trimming stripped 0 bases from V and 4 bases from J, with 13 bases between. The CDR3 has 16 residues. Germline V gives CDR1 LGHNA, CDR2 YSLEER. This CDR3 reads CASSQDLSAGYNEQFF. The CDR3, as DNA: TGCGCCAGCAGCCAAGATTTATCGGCCGGGTACAATGAGCAGTTCTTC.

This rearrangement joins TRBV10-1 to TRBJ2-7; 9 bases are shared with TRBD2. Germline loops: CDR1 WNHNN, CDR2 SYGVQD (reference sequence). The ends lost 2 bases at V and 6 bases at J; junction bases unmatched: 5. This CDR3 comprises 14 residues. CDR3 region: CASSEVAGVSEQYF. Here the CDR3 DNA reads TGCGCCAGCAGTGAGGTAGCGGGAGTTTCCGAGCAGTACTTC.

The V and J genes are TRBV6-6 and TRBJ2-7, with 10 bases aligning to TRBD2. The tail of the sequence fits TRBJ2-1 better, so the J call may be wrong. This CDR3 is 15 amino acids long. Germline V lookup: CDR1 MNHNY, CDR2 SVGAGI (reference sequence). This chain's CDR3 is CASGLGGLAFVEQFF. The CDR3 nucleotides read TGTGCCAGCGGGCTCGGGGGACTAGCGTTCGTAGAGCAGTTCTTC.

The V and J genes are TRBV5-1 and TRBJ2-5; 8 bases are a match to TRBD2. V was pared by 0 bases and J by 11 bases, with 9 bases of the junction left unmatched. Germline values: CDR1 SGHRS, CDR2 YFSETQ. This CDR3 comprises 14 residues. The CDR3 DNA is TGCGCCAGCAGCTTGGAGCGGGGGCCCTACAAGCAGTACTTC. Translated, it gives CASSLERGPYKQYF.

This clonotype appeared a single time. The V call is TRBV21-1, the J call TRBJ1-2. TRBV21-1 is annotated as a pseudogene. This CDR3 region has 15 residues. CDR3 coding DNA: TGTGCCGGCAGAGAAAGGTCAAGGGAATGGCATGGCTACACCTTC. This sequence encodes CAGRERSREWHGYTF.

The chain is built from TRBV28 and TRBJ1-1, with TRBD1 identical over 9 bases. CDR1 and CDR2 (germline): MDHEN, SYDVKM. This CDR3 spans 15 amino acids. J was trimmed by 3 bases and V by 5 bases; bases with no gene match: 7. Here the CDR3 reads CASSSRTGAHTEAFF. The CDR3 nucleotides read TGTGCCAGCAGTAGCCGGACAGGGGCACACACTGAAGCTTTCTTT.

V gene TRBV27 combines with J gene TRBJ2-7, with D possibly matching TRBD2 (6 bases). V lost 2 bases to trimming and J lost 3 bases, with 14 bases between them. CDR1 is MNHEY and CDR2 is SMNVEV in the germline V gene (reference sequence). There are 15 residues in the CDR3. The CDR3 region is CASSLELGGYYEQYF. The CDR3 nucleotides are TGTGCCAGCAGTTTAGAATTGGGGGGATACTACGAGCAGTACTTC.

The genes are TRBV10-3 and TRBJ2-7, with TRBD2 matching over 8 bases. The CDR3 runs to 12 residues. Trimming cost V 3 bases and J 7 bases; bases outside gene matches: 2. Germline loops: CDR1 ENHRY, CDR2 SYGVKD. CDR3 sequence: CAISDGTSEQYF. The CDR3 DNA sequence: TGTGCCATCAGTGATGGGACTAGTGAGCAGTACTTC.

CDR3 region: CSVPLQGPRYF. In nucleotides, the CDR3 is TGCAGTGTTCCCCTACAGGGACCTCGGTACTTC. V and J are TRBV20-1 and TRBJ2-7, with D possibly TRBD1 on 6 matching bases. This CDR3 has 11 amino acids. From germline, CDR1 is DFQATT and CDR2 SNEGSKA (reference sequence). Trimming removed 7 bases at V and 12 bases at J, with 19 bases between.

The chain employs TRBV6-1 and TRBJ1-2, with 7 nucleotides matching TRBD1. CDR1 and CDR2 (germline): MNHNS, SASEGT. Germline trimming cut 1 base from V and 7 bases from J; bases unmatched to any gene: 6. This CDR3 comprises 14 residues. CDR3 protein: CASSEVDRVSGYTF. The DNA for the CDR3 is TGTGCCAGCAGTGAAGTCGACAGGGTGTCTGGCTACACCTTC.

This clonotype was counted at least ten times. The gene calls are TRBV4-1 and TRBJ1-4, with D possibly matching TRBD1 (5 bases). The V and J ends lost 7 bases and 3 bases respectively, with 18 bases between them. This CDR3 contains 16 residues. CDR1 and CDR2 (germline): MGHRA, YSYEKL. The CDR3 DNA follows: TGCGCCAGCACGCCCCGATGGAGGGGTTCTAATGAAAAACTGTTTTTT. Its translation: CASTPRWRGSNEKLFF.

The chain couples TRBV6-5 to TRBJ2-2; 9 bases map to TRBD1. This CDR3 comprises 14 residues. Germline values: CDR1 MNHEY, CDR2 SVGAGI. The V gene end was trimmed by 4 bases and the J gene end by 6 bases; junction bases not matched to a gene: 3. The CDR3 bases are TGTGCCAGCAGTTTCCGACAGGGGGCCGGGGAGCTGTTTTTT. This codes for CASSFRQGAGELFF.

This clonotype showed up just a few times. The rearrangement links TRBV3-1 to TRBJ2-5; D is ambiguous. The J call may not be correct, given that the DNA end is closer to TRBJ2-1. From germline, CDR1 is LGHDT and CDR2 YNNKEL (reference sequence). The CDR3 loop spans 14 amino acids. The CDR3 coding sequence is TGTGCCAGCAGCCAAGAAGCCCCTAGATCCGAGCAGTTCTTC. Encoded protein: CASSQEAPRSEQFF.

This chain joins TRBV15 and TRBJ2-3, with a possible D match to TRBD2 (5 bases). The V gene's germline CDR1 is LNHNV and CDR2 YYDKDF (reference sequence). The V end was cut by 0 bases, the J end by 8 bases, with 21 bases between. CDR3 length: 17 amino acids. This CDR3 reads CATSRDPVRQVGGTQYF. In nucleotides, the CDR3 is TGTGCCACCAGCAGAGATCCCGTTCGGCAGGTCGGAGGTACGCAGTATTTT.

This clonotype has more than one count but fewer than ten. The rearrangement uses TRBV12-3 or TRBV12-4 and TRBJ1-2; D is uncertain. Trimming stripped 4 bases from V and 3 bases from J, with 6 bases between. CDR3 length: 12 amino acids. CDR3 nucleotides: TGTGCCAGCAGTTCCTCGGACTATGGCTACACCTTC. Residues: CASSSSDYGYTF.

This clonotype turned up a few times. The V and J genes are TRBV5-1 and TRBJ2-5; D gene unclear. The germline V gene has CDR1 SGHRS and CDR2 YFSETQ. With 0 bases removed from V and 2 bases from J, the gap between germline ends came to 11 bases. The CDR3 sequence is 15 residues long. CDR3 nucleotide sequence: TGCGCCAGCAGCTTGGAGCTGGTTCGGCAAGAGACCCAGTACTTC. This encodes CASSLELVRQETQYF. The variable domain in full, with the rest retrieved from reference TRBV5-1 and TRBJ2-5, is KAGVTQTPRYLIKTRGQQVTLSCSPISGHRSVSWYQQTPGQGLQFLFEYFSETQRNKGNFPGRFSGRQFSNSRSEMNVSTLELGDSALYLCASSLELVRQETQYFGPGTRLLVL.

In this sample, this clonotype turned up a few times. CDR3 DNA: TGCAGCGCTTCGGGAGGGCCTTCACTAACGGATGAGCAGTTCTTC. It codes for CSASGGPSLTDEQFF. The rearrangement joins TRBV29-1 to TRBJ2-1; 8 bases agree with TRBD2. Germline-derived CDR1 and CDR2 are SQVTM and ANQGSEA. The CDR3 covers 15 residues. V lost 7 bases to trimming and J lost 8 bases; unmatched junction nucleotides: 16.

This clonotype has just a few counts. The rearrangement uses TRBV12-3 or TRBV12-4 and TRBJ1-4; D may be TRBD1 (6 bases). Trimming cost V 4 bases and J 8 bases, with 20 bases left between them. This CDR3 is built from 16 residues. This CDR3 reads CASSSNFGGAEEKLFF. In DNA form, the CDR3 reads TGTGCCAGCAGTTCAAATTTTGGGGGGGCTGAGGAAAAACTGTTTTTT.

V gene TRBV5-1 combines with J gene TRBJ2-3, with D uncertain. CDR3 length equals 14 residues. V was trimmed by 0 bases and J by 6 bases, leaving 11 bases between them. CDR1 SGHRS and CDR2 YFSETQ come from the germline V gene. The CDR3 sequence: CASSLGKPGDTQYF. The CDR3 region has the DNA TGCGCCAGCAGCTTGGGCAAGCCCGGGGATACGCAGTATTTT.

This clonotype showed up just a few times. This chain connects TRBV15 to TRBJ1-2; D unresolved. Germline CDR1 and CDR2: LNHNV and YYDKDF (reference sequence). This CDR3 contains 13 residues. Deletions cut 0 bases from V and 2 bases from J, with 4 bases between. In DNA form, the CDR3 reads TGTGCCACCAGCAGAGACGGAAACTATGGCTACACCTTC. This translates into CATSRDGNYGYTF.

The chain combines TRBV6-6 with TRBJ1-2, with D uncertain. Per germline, CDR1 MNHNY and CDR2 SVGAGI (reference sequence). The V end was cut by 4 bases, the J end by 4 bases, with 10 bases between. The CDR3 is 13 residues long. The CDR3 protein is CASSSLLRYGYTF. Here the CDR3 DNA reads TGTGCCAGCAGTTCCCTTTTACGCTATGGCTACACCTTC.

The chain links TRBV4-1 to TRBJ1-6; 7 bases line up with TRBD1. CDR1 is MGHRA and CDR2 is YSYEKL in the germline V gene. The length of the CDR3 is 17 residues. Unmatched junction bases numbered 11, after V lost 0 bases and J lost 9 bases. In DNA, the CDR3 is TGCGCCAGCAGCCAAGACTTTTTCGGCAGGGGGATTTCACCCCTCCACTTT. It is translated as CASSQDFFGRGISPLHF.